The rows below give T cell receptor beta chains drawn from one sample of a study of beta chain features in type 1 diabetes. Sequencing was performed with immunoSEQ multiplex PCR; in TCRdb, only in-frame clones are kept and a portion is missing. This sample has 630,000 or so clones, with over 11% found just once. Sequenced: naive CD4+ T cells from blood. The receptors originated from a man aged 18-30 years with type 1 diabetes. Each CDR3 is given with its conserved first and last residue. A D gene is named only where the DNA matches it firmly. Some rows have no size entry. The others give once, few or many, or a class for an expanded clone.

TRBD1,.,TRBJ2-7,TRBV27,CASSPTGGPYEQYF,TGTGCCAGCAGTCCGACAGGGGGTCCCTACGAGCAGTACTTC
.,.,TRBJ1-1,TRBV6-4,CASSDSPDRKYNTEAFF,TGTGCCAGCAGTGACTCGCCCGACAGGAAATATAACACTGAAGCTTTCTTT
.,.,TRBJ2-5,TRBV5-1,CASSFGTSQYF,TGCGCCAGCAGCTTCGGGACTTCACAGTACTTC
.,.,TRBJ2-1,TRBV7-7,CASKPGTSANEQFF,TGTGCTAGCAAACCCGGTACTAGTGCCAATGAGCAGTTCTTC
TRBD2,.,TRBJ2-1,TRBV6-6,CASTLAGVRYNEQFF,TGTGCCAGCACCCTAGCGGGAGTTCGCTACAATGAGCAGTTCTTC
.,.,TRBJ1-1,TRBV18,CASSPGQSPWAFF,TGTGCCAGCTCACCCGGACAGAGCCCATGGGCTTTCTTT
TRBD2,few,TRBJ2-5,TRBV7-2,CASSWQDGTSGRSQETQYF,TGTGCCAGCAGCTGGCAGGATGGGACTAGCGGGAGAAGTCAAGAGACCCAGTACTTC
.,.,TRBJ1-4,TRBV27,CASSLRVKNEKLFF,TGTGCCAGCAGTTTACGAGTTAAGAATGAAAAACTGTTTTTT
TRBD1,few,TRBJ2-5,TRBV5-8,CASSTDRAQYF,TGTGCCAGCAGCACAGACAGGGCCCAGTACTTC
.,.,TRBJ2-4,TRBV5-1,CASSLGSGEGLAKNIQYF,TGCGCCAGCAGCTTGGGTTCGGGGGAAGGGCTAGCCAAAAACATTCAGTACTTC
.,.,TRBJ1-6,TRBV28,CASSYRGGDRSPLHF,TGTGCCAGCAGCTATCGGGGTGGGGACCGCTCACCCCTCCACTTT
TRBD2,.,TRBJ2-1,TRBV5-1,CASSSTPSGSGNEQFF,TGCGCCAGCAGCTCGACCCCTAGCGGGAGTGGAAATGAGCAGTTCTTC
TRBD1,few,TRBJ2-2,TRBV7-2,CASSVRAGGSGGELFF,TGTGCCAGCAGCGTTAGGGCAGGGGGATCAGGCGGGGAGCTGTTTTTT
.,few,TRBJ1-2,TRBV5-1,CASSLREQGTYGYTF,TGCGCCAGCAGCTTGAGAGAGCAGGGGACCTATGGCTACACCTTC
.,few,TRBJ2-3,TRBV6-1,CASSDFSTGPQYF,TGTGCCAGCAGTGACTTCTCCACAGGGCCCCAGTATTTT
TRBD2,.,TRBJ2-3,TRBV4-1,CASSQEGGGAIDTQYF,TGCGCCAGCAGCCAAGAAGGCGGGGGGGCCATAGATACGCAGTATTTT
.,.,TRBJ2-6,TRBV14,CASSQQRAGANVLTF,TGTGCCAGCAGCCAGCAGCGGGCTGGGGCCAACGTCCTGACTTTC